This T cell receptor (beta chain) derives from a study of shared clonotypes between healthy human individuals (dated by TCRdb to about 2020). About the investigation overall: The cohort comprised a couple of women and three men aged 18 to 49 years. For each donor, CD4 naive and CD4 memory were each given three plates, CD8 naive was given two plates, and CD8 memory was given one plate. To estimate repertoire size and how much clonotype sharing occurs between individuals, the study deeply sequenced the blood TCR repertoires of five healthy adults. To increase sequencing depth and limit assay-specific biases, different laboratories used diverse techniques to prepare libraries and sequence TCR repertoires. Between about 0.8 and 8.9 billion PBMCs per donor were obtained by leukapheresis.

The research as a whole found: Naive subsets generally had larger estimated clonotype richness than memory subsets. Clonotypes shared by all four sorted-subset donors showed higher generation probabilities than non-shared clonotypes. Because the study included a small number of donors, the genetic and exposure-history diversity represented was limited. Across a few donors, about 5.2% of naive CD4, roughly 3.5% of naive CD8, under 2.5% of memory CD4, and approximately 0.4% of memory CD8 clonotypes were shared. Even with the large sequencing depth, rarefaction of the sorted-subset datasets indicated that sequencing was incomplete. Sampling was restricted to blood, and TCR repertoires in tissues likely differ from the TCR repertoires found in blood. Pairwise subsampling led to the expectation that sequencing depth would affect the degree of clonotype sharing among donors.

Using the deep immunoSEQ assay, multiplex PCR amplified TCR CDR3 regions from genomic DNA. For each cell subset, the extracted genomic DNA was distributed evenly across all wells of several immunoSEQ 96-well plates, and each plate served as one replicate. For sorted subsets, each replicate PCR was loaded with 150 to 250 ng genomic DNA, equivalent to 25,000 to 30,000 T cell genomes. Purified libraries were measured with a Qubit 3.0 fluorometer, size-checked on a Bioanalyzer 2100, and measured again with the KAPA Library Quantification kit. Each immunoSEQ 96-well plate was sequenced on its own single-read 150-cycle Illumina NextSeq 550 flow cell. In the original analysis: Because the immunoSEQ output held only junctional sequences and lacked quality scores, the filtering could not match the filtering applied to full-length reads. To assign V/J genes and CDR3, sequences were annotated using PyIR, a Python wrapper for IgBLAST v1.9, with IMGT germline references. Reads were filtered out if the reads had weak V/J assignments (E-value above 1e-6), no CDR3, stop codons, out-of-frame junctions, or ambiguous translated residues. V3J clonotypes were defined as sequences sharing the same inferred V gene, J gene, and CDR3 amino acid sequence. Percentage overlap between repertoires was calculated by dividing the number of shared unique clonotypes by the size of the smaller repertoire. Richness of each repertoire was evaluated using RTK rarefaction, the Chao1 estimator, and Recon v2.1 estimates of unobserved clonotypes. For all TCRbeta clonotypes obtained by the gDNA method from several donors, generation probabilities were computed with OLGA. TCRdb provides this immuneACCESS table in a form limited to in-frame rearrangements. Some clones are lacking; in checked studies, under half of them reflect an unresolved V gene, and why the rest are absent is not known. D and trimming come from the DNA, and the V and J calls and clone size come from that table. The sample table records roughly 720,000 clones; less than 95% of these occur just once. Of the sample, about 34% is held by the ten largest clones.

Healthy HIV-negative adults with no recently reported acute infections or vaccinations were included as donors. All donors were Caucasian adults living in Nashville, Tennessee, USA. CD8 memory samples were composed of magnetically selected CD45RO+ cells combined with CCR7-negative CD45RA+ effector memory (TemRA) cells. Blood was obtained by leukapheresis, after which PBMCs were separated by Ficoll-Histopaque density gradient centrifugation and cryopreserved in liquid nitrogen vapor phase. Analytical flow cytometry was used to check the purity and quantity of every magnetically sorted T cell population. From each sorted fraction, genomic DNA was isolated and quantified by UV absorbance on a Nanodrop 2000c. The CDR3 numbers 15 residues from cysteine through phenylalanine. Only the CDR3 DNA is retained, 45 bases long and in frame from the first base. Per the germline V gene, LGHNA is the CDR1 and YSLEER is the CDR2. V is cut by 0 bases and J by 3 bases, and the space between the germline ends is 9 bases.

Of note for this clone: No antigen is known for it. Base qualities are not at hand, and no much larger clone is one base apart.

This TCR was recovered from a man in his late teens or twenties in good health. Some clones in this sample may be carry-over from other donors' samples. This receptor chain uses TRBV4-3 and TRBJ1-3, with the D gene not clear enough to name. The sequenced material came from memory CD8+ T cells from PBMCs. The cell subset or site label, read with the paper, signifies: CD45RO+ cells pooled with CCR7-negative TemRA cells. The CDR3: CASSQDRPGGNTIYF. The base sequence is TGCGCCAGCAGCCAAGATCGTCCCGGTGGAAACACCATATATTTT.